This T cell receptor (beta chain) was obtained from a study of blood T cell repertoires in COVID-19. As for the study in general: The United States, Italy and Spain were the sources of the acute and convalescent COVID-19 samples. The analysed material was cDNA or gDNA that came from T cells, B-cell-depleted T cells, or PBMCs.

Source study methods: Amplification from reference gene primers served as the basis for estimated nucleated cell counts. TCRdb's copy holds only in-frame clones and misses some; the assay was immunoSEQ multiplex PCR. That table is the source of V, J and clone size, and D and trimming were worked out from the DNA. The table lists just over 95,000 clones, approximately 90% of them singletons, with about 5.5% in the top ten. The length of the CDR3 is 14 residues. J was trimmed by 8 bases and V by 4 bases; bases with no gene match: 11. Germline loops: CDR1 SGDLS, CDR2 YYNGEE. Sequenced sample: peripheral blood. This receptor was identified in a man in his fifties with acute or convalescent COVID-19. The genes are TRBV9 and TRBJ1-2, with 7 bases identical to TRBD1. CDR3 nucleotide sequence: TGTGCCAGCAGCTCGTCGACAGGGACCTTCGGCTACACCTTC. Protein: CASSSSTGTFGYTF. The full variable domain, with the rest looked up from reference TRBV9 and TRBJ1-2, is DSGVTQTPKHLITATGQRVTLRCSPRSGDLSVYWYQQSLDQGLQFLIQYYNGEERAKGNILERFSAQQFPDLHSELNLSSLELGDSALYFCASSSSTGTFGYTFGSGTRLTVV.